This entry features one T cell receptor (beta chain) sequence. A read error is possible here, since a much larger clone lies one base away. The V gene end was trimmed by 8 bases and the J gene end by 1 base; junction bases not matched to a gene: 10. Germline-derived CDR1 and CDR2 are LGHNA and YSLEER. This CDR3 is 16 amino acids long. Between 20 and 30 mg of unsorted bulk tissue served as the source from which RNA and DNA were co-extracted. Patients underwent surgical resection for primary liver carcinoma. Over 90% of the cells were viable tumor cells in every tumor sample. These data come from a study of tumor-infiltrating lymphocytes in primary liver carcinoma. Across the whole study: Staged T1-T3 N0M0, the tumors had sizes that ranged from about 4.2 to 10 cm across.

The investigators made TCR beta cDNA from about 510 ng total RNA, using a constant-region primer. Investigators got TCR beta libraries out of three nested multiplex PCR rounds, done with slightly modified ARM-PCR. With TRBV1-TRBV30 forward primers and a C-beta reverse primer, the first two PCR rounds were run for nine to eleven cycles each. TCRdb reanalysed the multiplex PCR reads using MiXCR and keeps one entry per CDR3 protein. The data show roughly 20,000 distinct CDR3 sequences, with roughly 79% seen just once and about 39% held by the top ten. The V call is TRBV4-3, the J call TRBJ2-1; 8 bases match TRBD2. Sequenced input: liver tumor tissue from sampling region 1. Subset of the sample: tumor region T1, superior pole. This receptor was obtained from a woman in her 30s with primary liver carcinoma and hepatitis B virus infection. The CDR3 DNA is TGCGCCAGCGACCAAGATGCGGGAGGTTCCTACAATGAGCAGTTCTTC. This encodes CASDQDAGGSYNEQFF.